The 17 T cell receptor beta chains presented below share a single source sample, sequenced in a study of blood T cell repertoires in COVID-19. The protocol was immunoSEQ multiplex PCR, while the TCRdb copy is restricted to in-frame clones and leaves out a portion. The profile shows 120,000 or so clones, approximately 90% of them singletons. Sequenced sample: peripheral blood. The origin of the receptors is a woman between 50 and 59 years old with acute or convalescent COVID-19.

This chain links TRBV7-2 with TRBJ1-2; TRBD1 is a possible D gene (5 bases). CDR3 length equals 14 residues. Looked up from germline, CDR1 is SGHTA and CDR2 is FQGNSA. The V and J ends lost 1 base and 4 bases respectively, with 10 bases between them. The CDR3 here is CASSLGGASYGYTF. CDR3 bases: TGTGCCAGCAGCTTAGGGGGCGCTAGCTATGGCTACACCTTC.

The chain has TRBV30 and TRBJ1-1, with D perhaps TRBD1 (6 bases). Germline V gene data show CDR1 as GTSNPN and CDR2 as SVGIG (reference sequence). The V end was cut by 2 bases, the J end by 3 bases, with 10 bases between. This CDR3 comprises 13 residues. The CDR3 DNA reads as TGTGCCTGGAGTCCAGGGGTAGACACTGAAGCTTTCTTT. Protein sequence: CAWSPGVDTEAFF.

The rearrangement links TRBV3-1 (or the pseudogene TRBV3-2) to TRBJ2-3; tentatively, D is TRBD1 (5 bases). The V and J ends lost 1 base and 0 bases respectively, with 11 bases between them. In germline, CDR1 is LGHDT, CDR2 YNNKEL (reference sequence). The CDR3 extends over 16 amino acids. CDR3 in DNA: TGTGCCAGCAGCCAAGTATCAGGGTCGAGCACAGATACGCAGTATTTT. Translated, it gives CASSQVSGSSTDTQYF.

The chain recombines TRBV9 with TRBJ2-2; possible D gene TRBD1, 5 bases. The CDR3 is made up of 14 amino acids. The V gene's germline CDR1 is SGDLS and CDR2 YYNGEE. With 6 bases removed from V and 0 bases from J, the gap between germline ends came to 9 bases. The CDR3 nucleotides read TGTGCCAGCATGGCAGGGCCGAACACCGGGGAGCTGTTTTTT. Translated: CASMAGPNTGELFF. The whole variable domain, remainder taken from reference TRBV9 and TRBJ2-2, is DSGVTQTPKHLITATGQRVTLRCSPRSGDLSVYWYQQSLDQGLQFLIQYYNGEERAKGNILERFSAQQFPDLHSELNLSSLELGDSALYFCASMAGPNTGELFFGEGSRLTVL.

The chain joins TRBV24-1 to TRBJ2-3, with 9 nucleotides matching TRBD2. The CDR3 consists of 16 residues. V trimming: 4 bases; J trimming: 5 bases; junction bases outside the gene matches: 9. Germline values: CDR1 KGHDR, CDR2 SFDVKD. The CDR3 is CATSEGGRARVDTQYF. The CDR3 DNA follows: TGTGCCACCAGTGAGGGCGGGAGGGCCCGTGTAGATACGCAGTATTTT.

This sequence joins TRBV12-3 or TRBV12-4 and TRBJ1-5; D is unclear. CDR3 length: 12 residues. The V and J ends lost 3 bases and 5 bases respectively, with 5 bases between them. The CDR3 DNA reads TGTGCCAGCAGTTTCTACGATCAGCCCCAGCATTTT. Its protein is CASSFYDQPQHF.

The J gene is TRBJ2-2, the V gene TRBV5-1; no clear D. The length of the CDR3 is 15 residues. V was pared by 3 bases and J by 1 base, with 10 bases between. The germline V gene encodes CDR1 SGHRS and CDR2 YFSETQ. CDR3 bases: TGCGCCAGCAGCTCGTTAACAGAGAACACCGGGGAGCTGTTTTTT. Its protein product is CASSSLTENTGELFF.

This rearrangement joins TRBV19 to TRBJ2-1, with 11 bases fitting TRBD1. V was clipped by 6 bases and J by 9 bases; unmatched bases: 10. CDR3 length equals 15 residues. CDR1 and CDR2 (germline): LNHDA, SQIVND (reference sequence). CDR3 residues: CASRARDRGTVEQFF. DNA for the CDR3: TGTGCCAGTAGGGCCCGGGACAGGGGGACGGTTGAGCAGTTCTTC. The full variable domain, in which reference TRBV19 and TRBJ2-1 provide the parts outside the CDR3, is DGGITQSPKYLFRKEGQNVTLSCEQNLNHDAMYWYRQDPGQGLRLIYYSQIVNDFQKGDIAEGYSVSREKKESFPLTVTSAQKNPTAFYLCASRARDRGTVEQFFGPGTRLTVL.

The rearrangement links TRBV5-6 to TRBJ1-5; 8 bases agree with TRBD1. CDR3 size: 17 residues. V shed 4 bases and J 0 bases; nucleotides not matched to a gene: 9. Germline V gene lookup returns CDR1 SGHDT and CDR2 YYEEEE. CDR3: CASSTGTGPYSNQPQHF. The CDR3 DNA follows: TGTGCCAGCAGCACCGGGACAGGACCCTATAGCAATCAGCCCCAGCATTTT.

The rearrangement uses TRBV3-1 (or the pseudogene TRBV3-2) and TRBJ2-7; 9 bases agree with TRBD1. The J segment lost 7 bases and the V segment lost 4 bases, leaving 11 bases of the junction unmatched. Germline values: CDR1 LGHDT, CDR2 YNNKEL (reference sequence). The CDR3 loop spans 15 amino acids. The CDR3 DNA reads as TGTGCCAGCAGCCCCTGGGACAGGGTATTGGAAGAGCAGTACTTC. This codes for CASSPWDRVLEEQYF.

This clone was seen once. This sequence joins TRBV6-5 and TRBJ1-1; tentative D call: TRBD1 (5 bases). This CDR3 has 13 residues. The germline V gene encodes CDR1 MNHEY and CDR2 SVGAGI. Trimming cost V 7 bases and J 6 bases, with 15 bases left between them. This CDR3 is CASNRGGKSEAFF. The CDR3, as DNA: TGTGCCAGCAACCGGGGCGGGAAGTCTGAAGCTTTCTTT.

The chain employs TRBV20-1 and TRBJ1-5, with D possibly TRBD1 on 6 matching bases. V shed 3 bases and J shed 1 base, with 13 bases lying between them. This CDR3 has 15 residues. Germline-derived CDR1 and CDR2 are DFQATT and SNEGSKA (reference sequence). CDR3 protein: CSASRFQGSNQPQHF. In DNA form, the CDR3 reads TGCAGTGCTAGTCGATTTCAGGGGAGCAATCAGCCCCAGCATTTT.

The chain joins TRBV11-3 to TRBJ2-2, with D possibly being TRBD1 (6 bases). Germline V gene data show CDR1 as SGHNT and CDR2 as YENEEA. Trimming removed 5 bases from V and 2 bases from J, with 15 bases in between. This CDR3 spans 16 amino acids. CDR3 region: CASSASQGTNTGELFF. The CDR3 coding sequence is TGTGCCAGCAGCGCTAGTCAGGGGACAAACACCGGGGAGCTGTTTTTT. The full variable domain, its missing parts supplied by reference TRBV11-3 and TRBJ2-2, is EAGVVQSPRYKIIEKKQPVAFWCNPISGHNTLYWYLQNLGQGPELLIRYENEEAVDDSQLPKDRFSAERLKGVDSTLKIQPAELGDSAVYLCASSASQGTNTGELFFGEGSRLTVL.

V is TRBV9 and J is TRBJ2-2, with 8 bases aligning to TRBD2. The CDR3 extends over 16 amino acids. Unmatched junction bases numbered 8, after V lost 0 bases and J lost 7 bases. Germline-derived CDR1 and CDR2 are SGDLS and YYNGEE. Here the CDR3 reads CASSVAGGPAYGELFF. The DNA of the CDR3 is TGTGCCAGCAGCGTAGCGGGAGGGCCGGCATACGGGGAGCTGTTTTTT.

This clone was found a few times. The chain links TRBV11-3 to TRBJ2-5, with 7 positions matching TRBD1. Germline V CDR1 and CDR2: SGHNT, YENEEA. The CDR3 is 13 amino acids. Trimming at V came to 5 bases and at J to 2 bases, leaving 2 bases not matched to a gene. The CDR3 DNA follows: TGTGCCAGCAGCCGGGGACAGCAAGAGACCCAGTACTTC. Translation: CASSRGQQETQYF. Full variable domain (outside the CDR3, taken from reference TRBV11-3 and TRBJ2-5): EAGVVQSPRYKIIEKKQPVAFWCNPISGHNTLYWYLQNLGQGPELLIRYENEEAVDDSQLPKDRFSAERLKGVDSTLKIQPAELGDSAVYLCASSRGQQETQYFGPGTRLLVL.

This chain joins TRBV11-2 and TRBJ1-4; TRBD1 agrees at 10 bases. Trimming took 5 bases from V and 3 from J; bases not matched to a gene: 9. CDR3 length: 17 residues. Germline CDR1 is SGHAT and CDR2 is FQNNGV. The CDR3 DNA is TGTGCCAGCAGCCCCGGGACAGGGGTGCGGTCTAATGAAAAACTGTTTTTT. Translated: CASSPGTGVRSNEKLFF.

The CDR3 here is CASSEITGEAFF. The CDR3 DNA sequence: TGTGCCAGCAGTGAGATTACAGGGGAAGCTTTCTTT. The chain uses TRBV2 and TRBJ1-1; D perhaps matches TRBD1 (6 bases). Trimming pared 3 bases from V and 8 bases from J, leaving 10 bases between. This CDR3 region has 12 residues. Germline-derived CDR1 and CDR2 are SNHLY and FYNNEI.